These T cell receptor beta chains were read from a single sample in a study of CD8 T cells in Susac syndrome. TCRdb processed the immunoSEQ multiplex PCR reads anew with MiXCR; each CDR3 protein has one entry. The data contain about 400,000 distinct CDR3 sequences, 75% to 90% of them seen just once; the ten biggest clones take up 0.12%. Material: CD8+ T cells from PBMCs. These receptors originate from a human donor with multiple sclerosis. CDR3s include the opening cysteine and the closing phenylalanine or tryptophan.

>TRBV19|TRBJ1-2
CASSPTPGQPYGYTF
>TRBV5-4|TRBJ2-1
CASSVPGEGNEQFF
>TRBV14|TRBJ1-1
CASSQDMWGGEAFF
>TRBV3-1|TRBJ2-1
CASSSPPGWRFF
>TRBV7-2|TRBJ1-2
CASTSSGGATGYTF
>TRBV20-1|TRBJ1-2
CSARAVDAYGYTF
>TRBV27|TRBJ1-5
CARLNNRGRNQPQHF
>TRBV30|TRBJ2-7
CAFLGQSYEQYF
>TRBV18|TRBJ1-5
CASSPQDRSDQPQHF
>TRBV7-9|TRBJ2-3
CASSLSPMTRSWPPGSQYF
>TRBV28|TRBJ2-7
CASSPRSGGWTYEQYF
>TRBV12-3/TRBV12-4|TRBJ2-3
CASSQSLGQGSTDTQYF
>TRBV7-6|TRBJ2-5
CASSSSGDHKETQYF
>TRBV29-1|TRBJ2-1
CSVEDATGSPYNEQFF
>TRBV30|TRBJ2-4
CAWNRDSGAKNIQYF
>TRBV9|TRBJ2-6
CASSAGLIRPGANVLTF
>TRBV27|TRBJ2-7
CASSWGPNYEQYF